The source of this T cell receptor (beta chain) is a study of cytomegalovirus exposure and HLA in healthy donors. Study-wide background: Of the donors genotyped, 300 to 500 in all, 80% to 85% fell in the Caucasian-associated ancestry cluster. Study outcomes and limitations: Presence/absence analyses supposed approximately even sequencing depth among donors. Sequencing likely caused a cluster of highly shared sequence variants. Using a false discovery rate of 0.05, a later analysis showed that approximately 17,000 TCR beta sequences were associated with HLA alleles.

The CDR3 sequence is 13 residues long. CDR1 and CDR2 (germline): MNHNS, SASEGT. J lost 11 bases, V lost 6 bases, and 7 bases had no gene match. With respect to this clone: Antigen specificity is unknown.

PCR employed 60 Vbeta and 13 Jbeta primers. This table comes from immunoSEQ multiplex PCR, and its TCRdb copy is limited to in-frame clones, with some not included. The data show 150,000 or so clones, more than 60% seen once. Material for sequencing was PBMCs. The chain combines TRBV6-1 with TRBJ2-3, with 11 nucleotides matching TRBD2. This sequence originates from a man between 18 and 29 years old in good health and CMV-seropositive. The CDR3 DNA reads TGTGCCAGCAGCGCAGGGACTAGCGGTAGGCAGTATTTT. Amino acids: CASSAGTSGRQYF.